This TCR beta chain was observed in a study of metastatic and nonmetastatic thyroid tumors (dated by TCRdb to about 2020). Study-wide context: Repertoires from peripheral blood and from tumor or nodule tissue samples of malignant and benign thyroid patients were compared.

None of the patients had been given any treatment before thyroid surgery. Using T-cell receptor beta sequencing, the study looked back at clinical samples from patients collected from the early 2010s to the late 2010s. Libraries were prepared through PCR. The reads were generated on an Illumina HiSeq 4000. High-throughput sequencing was used to profile the TCR beta-chain CDR3 region of every patient. Concerning the study's data processing: Drawing on CDR3 differences between clinicopathological groups, the researchers built a classifier meant to tell apart patients with distant-metastatic papillary thyroid cancer. To measure repertoire diversity the researchers used the Shannon index, while the Morisita-Horn index served to gauge how similar the tumor and blood repertoires were. The raw public reads went through TCRdb reprocessing: fastp at Q25, MiXCR clone calling, in-frame beta chains kept. The V and J calls were determined by TCRdb, not by the authors. The sample table lists 15,000 to 18,000 clones, around 25% of them with a count of one. Of the sample, 9.5% to 15% falls within the top ten clones.

Many counts were recorded for this clone. The antigen it recognizes is unknown. No base quality values were provided; no much bigger clone lies one nucleotide off. General findings and caveats noted by the study authors: In both blood and tumor samples, malignant tumors were reported to have significantly higher TCR beta diversity than benign nodules.

The CDR3 has 14 amino acids, counting the end cysteine and phenylalanine. The DNA shown is the 42-base CDR3, in frame from base 1. CDR1 and CDR2 are drawn from the germline V gene (reference sequence): DFQATT, SNEGSKA. V has 5 bases trimmed and J has 2 bases trimmed; junction bases matching no gene number 3. The source is a female donor with papillary thyroid cancer or a benign thyroid nodule (not recorded which). Some clones in this sample may be carry-over from other donors' samples. The sequenced sample was tumor tissue. The sequence is built from TRBV20-1 and TRBJ2-3; 11 nucleotides in the junction match TRBD2. DNA sequence: TGCAGTGCTCGACTAGCGGGGTCCACAGATACGCAGTATTTT. Translated, it reads CSARLAGSTDTQYF.